The rows below give T cell receptor beta chains drawn from one sample of a study of T cell responses to AZD1222 COVID-19 vaccine. Clones were read by immunoSEQ multiplex PCR, and TCRdb kept only the in-frame ones, dropping some. The profile covers 140,000 to 150,000 clones, with around nine tenths appearing a single time and 1.1% to 1.5% taken by the ten largest. The sequencing here drew on peripheral blood, taken on day 0 of AZD1222 vaccination. The receptors derive from an adult in good health. Both conserved end residues are part of each CDR3. A D gene is named only where the DNA matches it firmly. For some rows the clone size is stated as once, few or many, or as a class when expanded; others skip it.

TRBD1,TRBJ2-2,TRBV5-5,NA,CASSPYSGQGAAGELFF,TGTGCCAGCAGCCCCTACTCAGGACAGGGGGCGGCCGGGGAGCTGTTTTTT
TRBD1,TRBJ1-1,TRBV28,NA,CASSLGQGFEAFF,TGTGCCAGCAGTCTAGGACAGGGGTTTGAAGCTTTCTTT
NA,TRBJ2-3,TRBV9,NA,CASSVRATSTDTQYF,TGTGCCAGCAGCGTGCGGGCTACTAGCACAGATACGCAGTATTTT
TRBD1,TRBJ2-7,TRBV5-1,NA,CASSPRTGAGEQYF,TGCGCCAGCAGCCCGCGAACAGGGGCTGGCGAGCAGTACTTC
TRBD1,TRBJ1-4,TRBV19,NA,CASSPDRIREKLFF,TGTGCCAGTAGTCCGGACAGGATTAGGGAAAAACTGTTTTTT
NA,TRBJ2-5,TRBV9,few,CASSVSLGGGETQYF,TGTGCCAGCAGCGTTTCTTTGGGCGGAGGAGAGACCCAGTACTTC
TRBD1,TRBJ1-1,TRBV2,NA,CASSPYRGLEAFF,TGTGCCAGCAGTCCCTACAGGGGGCTCGAAGCTTTCTTT
NA,TRBJ2-6,TRBV6-2/TRBV6-3,NA,CASTPLRGQTGANVLTF,TGTGCCAGCACCCCCCTCCGGGGGCAGACTGGGGCCAACGTCCTGACTTTC
NA,TRBJ1-2,TRBV5-4,NA,CASSLGAGGGHGYTF,TGTGCCAGCAGCTTGGGGGCAGGTGGAGGGCATGGCTACACCTTC
NA,TRBJ1-1,TRBV12-5,once,CASGFAKQVNTEAFF,TGTGCTAGTGGTTTCGCGAAACAGGTGAACACTGAAGCTTTCTTT
NA,TRBJ1-5,TRBV7-6,once,CASSLGREGLQPQHF,TGTGCCAGCAGCTTAGGTCGGGAGGGGTTGCAGCCCCAGCATTTT
NA,TRBJ2-3,TRBV3-1/TRBV3-2,NA,CASSQDLASDTQYF,TGTGCCAGCAGCCAAGATCTAGCTTCAGATACGCAGTATTTT
NA,TRBJ2-2,TRBV27,NA,CASSRGVRDTGELFF,TGTGCCAGCAGTAGAGGGGTAAGGGACACCGGGGAGCTGTTTTTT
NA,TRBJ1-2,TRBV7-3,NA,CASSPATRGDYGYTF,TGTGCCAGCAGCCCCGCCACGCGGGGTGACTATGGCTACACCTTC
TRBD1,TRBJ1-2,TRBV11-3,NA,CASSWGQGSGGYTF,TGTGCCAGCAGCTGGGGACAGGGTTCAGGTGGCTACACCTTC
TRBD1,TRBJ1-6,TRBV27,NA,CASSLRGGTGGTPLHF,TGTGCCAGCAGTTTAAGGGGGGGCACAGGGGGGACACCCCTCCACTTT
NA,TRBJ1-2,TRBV2,NA,CASRAPNYGYTF,TGTGCCAGCAGGGCCCCTAACTATGGCTACACCTTC
TRBD2,TRBJ2-7,TRBV7-9,NA,CASSPSGALNYEQYF,TGTGCCAGCAGCCCTAGCGGGGCGCTGAACTACGAGCAGTACTTC
NA,TRBJ1-1,TRBV7-8,NA,CASSFTGSRAFF,TGTGCCAGCAGCTTTACTGGGTCACGAGCTTTCTTT
NA,TRBJ1-2,TRBV7-2,NA,CASSLESIVDTF,TGTGCCAGCAGCTTAGAATCTATCGTCGACACCTTC
TRBD1,TRBJ2-1,TRBV10-3,NA,CAISSGTAYNEQFF,TGTGCCATCAGCTCCGGGACAGCCTACAATGAGCAGTTCTTC
NA,TRBJ1-1,TRBV6-6,NA,CASSYRGGEEAFF,TGTGCCAGCAGTTACCGGGGCGGAGAAGAAGCTTTCTTT
NA,TRBJ2-2,TRBV30,NA,CAWSYLDRDTGELFF,TGTGCCTGGAGCTACTTAGATCGGGACACCGGGGAGCTGTTTTTT
NA,TRBJ2-1,TRBV29-1,NA,CSVEVNPSFF,TGCAGCGTTGAAGTTAACCCCAGTTTCTTC
TRBD1,TRBJ1-1,TRBV5-1,NA,CASSLATGRGNTEAFF,TGCGCCAGCAGCTTGGCGACAGGGCGAGGAAACACTGAAGCTTTCTTT
NA,TRBJ2-1,TRBV5-1,NA,CASSLALNEQFF,TGCGCCAGCAGCTTGGCGCTCAATGAGCAGTTCTTC
TRBD1,TRBJ1-1,TRBV4-3,NA,CASSQDRATRAEAFF,TGCGCCAGCAGCCAGGACAGGGCTACGAGGGCTGAAGCTTTCTTT
TRBD1,TRBJ2-3,TRBV9,NA,CASSFGQAPNTDTQYF,TGTGCCAGCAGCTTCGGACAGGCGCCAAACACAGATACGCAGTATTTT
NA,TRBJ2-5,TRBV29-1,once,CSVDWDGQTQYF,TGCAGCGTTGACTGGGACGGACAGACCCAGTACTTC